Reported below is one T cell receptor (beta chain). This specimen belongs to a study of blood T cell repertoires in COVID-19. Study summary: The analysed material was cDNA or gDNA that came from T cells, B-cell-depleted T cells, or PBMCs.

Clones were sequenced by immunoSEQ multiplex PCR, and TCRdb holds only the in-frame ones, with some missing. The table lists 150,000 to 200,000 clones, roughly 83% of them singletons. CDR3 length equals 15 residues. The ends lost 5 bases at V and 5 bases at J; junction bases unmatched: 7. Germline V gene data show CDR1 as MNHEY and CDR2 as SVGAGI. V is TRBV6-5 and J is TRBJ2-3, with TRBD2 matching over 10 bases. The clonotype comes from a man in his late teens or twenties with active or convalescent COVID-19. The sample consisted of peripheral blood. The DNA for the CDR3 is TGTGCCAGCAGTCGAGCGGGGGGGCAAAAAGATACGCAGTATTTT. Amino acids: CASSRAGGQKDTQYF.